The rows below give T cell receptor beta chains drawn from one sample of a study of CD8+ T cells in alopecia areata. Generated by immunoSEQ multiplex PCR, the TCRdb table keeps only in-frame clones and is missing some. Among tens of thousands of clones listed, about three fifths were seen once. Here the sequenced sample was CD8+ T cells sorted from blood, taken at week 4, from a patient treated with tofacitinib. The source is a human donor with alopecia areata. Each CDR3 is given with its conserved first and last residue. The order of the fields is D gene, clone size, J gene, V gene, CDR3 DNA, CDR3 protein. A D gene is named only where the DNA matches it firmly. A row's size may be missing; if present it is once, few, many or a size class.

D: TRBD2; size: .; J: TRBJ2-5; V: TRBV29-1; DNA: TGCAGCGTTGCCGCGACGGGGGGGCTAGAGACCCAGTACTTC; CDR3: CSVAATGGLETQYF
D: .; size: .; J: TRBJ1-1; V: TRBV30; DNA: TGTGCCTGGAAACAATTCGGGGGTAACACTGAAGCTTTCTTT; CDR3: CAWKQFGGNTEAFF
D: .; size: .; J: TRBJ2-3; V: TRBV29-1; DNA: TGCAGCGTTGAAGGGGGGCAGAGCACAGATACGCAGTATTTT; CDR3: CSVEGGQSTDTQYF
D: .; size: many; J: TRBJ1-6; V: TRBV6-1; DNA: TGTGCCAGCAGTGAACTGGACGGAGATAATTCACCCCTCCACTTT; CDR3: CASSELDGDNSPLHF
D: .; size: .; J: TRBJ2-3; V: TRBV11-2; DNA: TGTGCCAGCAGCCTTCGGTTCTCTAGCACAGATACGCAGTATTTT; CDR3: CASSLRFSSTDTQYF
D: TRBD1; size: .; J: TRBJ1-2; V: TRBV29-1; DNA: TGCAGCGTAAGGACAGGCGGGCTATATGGCTACACCTTC; CDR3: CSVRTGGLYGYTF
D: .; size: .; J: TRBJ1-2; V: TRBV29-1; DNA: TGCAGCGTCTCCGGTCACGTCGGATTAGAGTATGGCTACACCTTC; CDR3: CSVSGHVGLEYGYTF
D: .; size: .; J: TRBJ1-2; V: TRBV29-1; DNA: TGCAGCGTTTACGAAGGGAGGTGGTACACCTTC; CDR3: CSVYEGRWYTF
D: .; size: .; J: TRBJ1-4; V: TRBV6-5; DNA: TGTGCCAGCAGTGAAGTCGAGAATGAAAAACTGTTTTTT; CDR3: CASSEVENEKLFF
D: .; size: .; J: TRBJ1-1; V: TRBV7-9; DNA: TGTGCCAGCAGAGGCGGGGAGGGCACTGAAGCTTTCTTT; CDR3: CASRGGEGTEAFF
D: .; size: .; J: TRBJ1-2; V: TRBV5-6; DNA: TGTGCCAGCAGTCCCGGGTCTTTTAACTATGGCTACACCTTC; CDR3: CASSPGSFNYGYTF
D: .; size: .; J: TRBJ2-7; V: TRBV7-9; DNA: TGTGCCAGCAGCTTCGACAGGAACGAGCAGTACTTC; CDR3: CASSFDRNEQYF
D: .; size: .; J: TRBJ2-3; V: TRBV4-3; DNA: TGCGCCAGCAGCCAAGATGGGCTCGGGCCGCGAAATACGCAGTATTTT; CDR3: CASSQDGLGPRNTQYF